The T cell receptor beta chain under discussion was sequenced for a study of blood T cell repertoires in COVID-19. Study in general: Acute and convalescent COVID-19 specimens originated in the United States, Italy and Spain.

The germline V gene encodes CDR1 MNHEY and CDR2 SVGAGI. Deletions cut 0 bases from V and 2 bases from J, with 13 bases between. This CDR3 spans 16 amino acids. Seattle patients were enrolled during active infection and followed longitudinally. Per the study methods: Reference gene primer amplification gave nucleated cell count estimates. This table comes from immunoSEQ multiplex PCR, and its TCRdb copy is limited to in-frame clones, with some not included. The V and J calls and clone size were taken over from that table, and D and trimming were inferred from the DNA. The data contain 300,000 to 400,000 clones, less than 90% of them singletons.

The sequence was collected from a woman in her fifties or sixties with COVID-19, enrolled during active disease. Sample: peripheral blood. The chain couples TRBV6-5 to TRBJ1-1, with no clear D. Written as DNA, the CDR3 is TGTGCCAGCAGTTACTCGAAACTAATGCTCAACACTGAAGCTTTCTTT. It is translated as CASSYSKLMLNTEAFF.